These T cell receptor beta chains were read from a single sample in a study of cytomegalovirus exposure and HLA in healthy donors. Clones were sequenced by immunoSEQ multiplex PCR, and TCRdb holds only the in-frame ones, with some missing. The sample spans about 170,000 clones; the ten largest clones claim roughly 0.83%. The sequenced sample was PBMCs. The receptor set was obtained from a woman between 18 and 29 years old in good health and CMV-seropositive. Both conserved end residues are part of each CDR3. A D gene is named only where the DNA matches it firmly.

v_gene: TRBV6-1; d_gene: NA; j_gene: TRBJ2-7; CDR3nt: TGTGCCAGCGGCGGCCCCGAGCAGTACTTC; CDR3aa: CASGGPEQYF
v_gene: TRBV30; d_gene: NA; j_gene: TRBJ2-1; CDR3nt: TGTGCCTGGAGTGCGTTACCGTCAGACTTAGTCGCGGGCAATGAGCAGTTCTTC; CDR3aa: CAWSALPSDLVAGNEQFF
v_gene: TRBV7-2; d_gene: NA; j_gene: TRBJ2-5; CDR3nt: TGTGCCAGCAGCCTTCAATCTGGGGGGGAGACCCAGTACTTC; CDR3aa: CASSLQSGGETQYF
v_gene: TRBV27; d_gene: TRBD1; j_gene: TRBJ1-4; CDR3nt: TGTGCCAGCAGTCTCCGGACAGGGCTTCAAGAAAAACTGTTTTTT; CDR3aa: CASSLRTGLQEKLFF
v_gene: TRBV10-1; d_gene: NA; j_gene: TRBJ1-3; CDR3nt: TGCGCCAGCAGTTACGGGTACGCGTCTGGAAACACCATATATTTT; CDR3aa: CASSYGYASGNTIYF
v_gene: TRBV19; d_gene: TRBD2; j_gene: TRBJ2-3; CDR3nt: TGTGCCAGTAGTGACGGGTGGACTAGCGGGGGAATCACAGATACGCAGTATTTT; CDR3aa: CASSDGWTSGGITDTQYF
v_gene: TRBV5-5; d_gene: TRBD2; j_gene: TRBJ2-7; CDR3nt: TGTGCCAGCAGTCCGAGCGGGGGCCTCTCCTACGAGCAGTACTTC; CDR3aa: CASSPSGGLSYEQYF
v_gene: TRBV9; d_gene: TRBD2; j_gene: TRBJ2-1; CDR3nt: TGTGCCAGCAGCCCGGGACTAGCAGTGTACAATGAGCAGTTCTTC; CDR3aa: CASSPGLAVYNEQFF
v_gene: TRBV4-1; d_gene: NA; j_gene: TRBJ1-4; CDR3nt: TGCGCCAGCAGCCAAGTTGGGTTGGGCGAAAAACTGTTTTTT; CDR3aa: CASSQVGLGEKLFF
v_gene: TRBV19; d_gene: NA; j_gene: TRBJ1-5; CDR3nt: TGTGCCAGTAGGACGACATTCTATAGCAATCAGCCCCAGCATTTT; CDR3aa: CASRTTFYSNQPQHF
v_gene: TRBV19; d_gene: TRBD2; j_gene: TRBJ2-5; CDR3nt: TGTGCCAGTAGTATGGGACTAGCGATGCAGACCCAGTACTTC; CDR3aa: CASSMGLAMQTQYF
v_gene: TRBV10-3; d_gene: TRBD2; j_gene: TRBJ2-1; CDR3nt: TGTGCCATCAGTGACCTACCTAAGACTAGCGGGGGGGTCAATGAGCAGTTCTTC; CDR3aa: CAISDLPKTSGGVNEQFF
v_gene: TRBV6-1; d_gene: TRBD1; j_gene: TRBJ1-6; CDR3nt: TGTGCCAGCAGAAACCGGGACAGTGGTTCACCCCTCCACTTT; CDR3aa: CASRNRDSGSPLHF
v_gene: TRBV13; d_gene: TRBD2; j_gene: TRBJ2-7; CDR3nt: TGTGCCAGCAGCTTAGGGCCGGCGACTAGCGGGGGGGTCCCCTACGAGCAGTACTTC; CDR3aa: CASSLGPATSGGVPYEQYF
v_gene: TRBV6-6; d_gene: NA; j_gene: TRBJ1-3; CDR3nt: TGTGCCAGCAGTCGGGGGATTGGCTCTGGAAACACCATATATTTT; CDR3aa: CASSRGIGSGNTIYF
v_gene: TRBV29-1; d_gene: NA; j_gene: TRBJ2-3; CDR3nt: TGCAGCGTACACACAGACAACACAGATACGCAGTATTTT; CDR3aa: CSVHTDNTDTQYF
v_gene: TRBV29-1; d_gene: NA; j_gene: TRBJ2-1; CDR3nt: TGCAGCGCCCCGTTGGGCCCCAATGAGCAGTTCTTC; CDR3aa: CSAPLGPNEQFF
v_gene: TRBV5-1; d_gene: NA; j_gene: TRBJ2-5; CDR3nt: TGCGCCAGCAGCCCAAGGACTAACCAAGAGACCCAGTACTTC; CDR3aa: CASSPRTNQETQYF
v_gene: TRBV7-2; d_gene: TRBD2; j_gene: TRBJ2-3; CDR3nt: TGTGCCAGCAGCCCCCTGGCGAATCTGGGGACTAGCGCGCGGGGGTCGCAGTATTTT; CDR3aa: CASSPLANLGTSARGSQYF
v_gene: TRBV5-1; d_gene: NA; j_gene: TRBJ1-1; CDR3nt: TGCGCCAGCAGCTTGGAGGGGGATATCACTGAAGCTTTCTTT; CDR3aa: CASSLEGDITEAFF
v_gene: TRBV5-1; d_gene: NA; j_gene: TRBJ1-1; CDR3nt: TGCGCCAGCAGCTTGGGAGGGAGGACAAGGGACACTGAAGCTTTCTTT; CDR3aa: CASSLGGRTRDTEAFF
v_gene: TRBV7-2; d_gene: NA; j_gene: TRBJ2-5; CDR3nt: TGTGCCAGCAGCTTAACTCGTAGTGGAGAGACCCAGTACTTC; CDR3aa: CASSLTRSGETQYF
v_gene: TRBV10-2; d_gene: NA; j_gene: TRBJ2-5; CDR3nt: TGCGCCTCAGCACTAGCCTCGTTAGGAAGAGAGACCCAGTACTTC; CDR3aa: CASALASLGRETQYF
v_gene: TRBV9; d_gene: NA; j_gene: TRBJ1-1; CDR3nt: TGTGCCGGGGTACAGGGATGGGGCACTGAAGCTTTCTTT; CDR3aa: CAGVQGWGTEAFF
v_gene: TRBV27; d_gene: NA; j_gene: TRBJ2-2; CDR3nt: TGTGCCAGCAGTCTCGATTCCGGGAGTGTAACCGGGGAGCTGTTTTTT; CDR3aa: CASSLDSGSVTGELFF